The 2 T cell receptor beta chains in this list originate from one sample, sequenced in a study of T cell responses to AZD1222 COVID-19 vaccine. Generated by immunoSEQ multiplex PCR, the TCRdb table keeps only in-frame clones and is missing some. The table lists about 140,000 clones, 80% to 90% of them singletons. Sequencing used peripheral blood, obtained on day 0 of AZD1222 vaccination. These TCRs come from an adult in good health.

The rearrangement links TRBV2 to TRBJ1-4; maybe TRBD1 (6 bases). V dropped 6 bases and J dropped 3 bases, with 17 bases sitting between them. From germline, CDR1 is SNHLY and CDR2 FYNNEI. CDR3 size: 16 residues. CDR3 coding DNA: TGTGCCAGCAGGATGCGCCGGGGGGCAGCTAATGAAAAACTGTTTTTT. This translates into CASRMRRGAANEKLFF.

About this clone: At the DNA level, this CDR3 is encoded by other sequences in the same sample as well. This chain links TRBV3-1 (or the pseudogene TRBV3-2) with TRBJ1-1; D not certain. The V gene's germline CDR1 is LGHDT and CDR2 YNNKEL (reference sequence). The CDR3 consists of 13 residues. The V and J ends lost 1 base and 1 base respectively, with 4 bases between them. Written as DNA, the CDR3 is TGTGCCAGCAGCCAAGGGCCGAACACTGAAGCTTTCTTT. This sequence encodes CASSQGPNTEAFF.